These 21 T cell receptor beta chains came from one sample sequenced in a study of T cell repertoires in cytomegalovirus infection (dated by TCRdb to about 2019). The instrument given in TCRdb is Illumina HiSeq 1500. The raw public reads went through TCRdb reprocessing: fastp at Q25, MiXCR clone calling, in-frame beta chains kept. Every entry covers one CDR3 protein and lists the most common genes and DNA from its rows. Present in this sample are about 130,000 distinct CDR3 sequences, roughly 9% of which were seen just once. 10% of the sample is taken by the ten largest. Sequencing was done on a sample of PBMCs. The receptors shown here come from a human donor in good health (CMV status not recorded). Some clones in this sample may be carry-over from other donors' samples.

This chain uses TRBV29-1 with TRBJ2-3; 14 positions match TRBD2. CDR1 is SQVTM and CDR2 is ANQGSEA in the germline V gene. The CDR3 is 15 residues long. Trimming took 4 bases from V and 1 from J; bases not matched to a gene: 1. CDR3 amino acids: CSVGGLAGGTDTQYF. The CDR3 coding sequence is TGCAGCGTTGGGGGACTAGCGGGGGGCACAGATACGCAGTATTTT.

This clonotype has at least ten counts. The rearrangement uses TRBV7-8 and TRBJ1-2; 7 nucleotides align to TRBD1. J lost 7 bases, V lost 1 base, and 3 bases had no gene match. There are 13 residues in the CDR3. Germline V gives CDR1 SGHVS, CDR2 FQNEAQ. The CDR3 reads CASSLGAGGGYTF. The CDR3 bases are TGTGCCAGCAGCTTAGGAGCAGGGGGTGGCTACACCTTC.

This clonotype has at least ten counts. This chain joins TRBV15 and TRBJ2-2, with TRBD2 matching over 9 bases. The CDR3 extends over 17 amino acids. Looked up from germline, CDR1 is LNHNV and CDR2 is YYDKDF (reference sequence). V lost 0 bases, J lost 4 bases, and 6 bases stayed unmatched. As DNA, the CDR3 is TGTGCCACCAGCAGAGATCGGCTAGCGGGAATCACCGGGGAGCTGTTTTTT. It encodes CATSRDRLAGITGELFF.

V is TRBV5-5 and J is TRBJ2-2, with D possibly TRBD1 on 6 matching bases. Per germline, CDR1 SGHKS and CDR2 YYEKEE (reference sequence). This CDR3 spans 15 amino acids. Trimming removed 4 bases from V and 0 bases from J, with 10 bases in between. CDR3 protein: CASSRKGANTGELFF. The CDR3 DNA sequence: TGTGCCAGCAGCCGGAAGGGGGCGAACACCGGGGAGCTGTTTTTT. The variable domain in full, with the rest retrieved from reference TRBV5-5 and TRBJ2-2, is DAGVTQSPTHLIKTRGQQVTLRCSPISGHKSVSWYQQVLGQGPQFIFQYYEKEERGRGNFPDRFSARQFPNYSSELNVNALLLGDSALYLCASSRKGANTGELFFGEGSRLTVL.

This clonotype occurred many times. This chain links TRBV5-6 with TRBJ2-7, with D perhaps TRBD1 (5 bases). Trimming took 3 bases from V and 2 from J, leaving 6 bases between them. The CDR3 covers 12 residues. Looked up from germline, CDR1 is SGHDT and CDR2 is YYEEEE. The CDR3 reads CASSSDTYEQYF. The DNA for the CDR3 is TGTGCCAGCAGCTCGGACACCTACGAGCAGTACTTC.

This clonotype was observed a few times. The chain has TRBV5-1 and TRBJ2-1, with D maybe TRBD1 (5 bases). The CDR3 length is 12 residues. The V gene lost 0 bases and the J gene lost 10 bases, with 8 bases spanning the gap. Germline-derived CDR1 and CDR2 are SGHRS and YFSETQ. For the CDR3, the DNA is TGCGCCAGCAGCTTGGCGGCAGGGGAGCAGTTCTTC. As protein: CASSLAAGEQFF. The full variable domain, with the rest looked up from reference TRBV5-1 and TRBJ2-1, is KAGVTQTPRYLIKTRGQQVTLSCSPISGHRSVSWYQQTPGQGLQFLFEYFSETQRNKGNFPGRFSGRQFSNSRSEMNVSTLELGDSALYLCASSLAAGEQFFGPGTRLTVL.

This clonotype was recorded at least ten times. The V call is TRBV7-3, the J call TRBJ2-1; D uncertain. Germline V CDR1 and CDR2: SGHTA, FQGTGA. V was pared by 4 bases and J by 0 bases, with 16 bases between. The CDR3 spans 17 residues. The CDR3 DNA sequence: TGTGCCAGCAGCTCCCTCCTCCCAGAGGACTCCTACAATGAGCAGTTCTTC. This gives the protein CASSSLLPEDSYNEQFF.

In this sample, this clonotype turned up a few times. The chain has TRBV28 and TRBJ2-7, with 9 bases aligning to TRBD1. J was trimmed by 6 bases and V by 6 bases; bases with no gene match: 9. This CDR3 contains 14 residues. Germline V gives CDR1 MDHEN, CDR2 SYDVKM. The CDR3 protein is CASRLGGQGVEQYF. The CDR3 DNA follows: TGTGCCAGCAGACTAGGGGGACAGGGAGTCGAGCAGTACTTC.

Ten or more counts support this clonotype. The CDR3 sequence: CASSLGTGNTEAFF. The CDR3 DNA is TGTGCCAGCAGCTTAGGAACAGGGAACACTGAAGCTTTCTTT. The chain joins TRBV7-2 to TRBJ1-1; maybe TRBD1 (5 bases). Germline V gene sequence: CDR1 SGHTA, CDR2 FQGNSA. The V and J ends lost 1 base and 1 base respectively, with 7 bases between them. This CDR3 is 14 amino acids long. The full variable domain, rest sourced from reference TRBV7-2 and TRBJ1-1, is GAGVSQSPSNKVTEKGKDVELRCDPISGHTALYWYRQSLGQGLEFLIYFQGNSAPDKSGLPSDRFSAERTGGSVSTLTIQRTQQEDSAVYLCASSLGTGNTEAFFGQGTRLTVV.

This clonotype was detected ten times or more. The chain employs TRBV12-3 or TRBV12-4 and TRBJ2-7; D perhaps matches TRBD2 (5 bases). V was pared by 6 bases and J by 9 bases, with 12 bases between. This CDR3 contains 11 residues. CDR3 protein: CASSPRDVQYF. In DNA, the CDR3 is TGTGCCAGCAGCCCGAGGGATGTGCAGTACTTC.

This clonotype showed up many times. The V gene is TRBV7-6, the J gene TRBJ2-6; 7 positions match TRBD2. V trimming: 5 bases; J trimming: 3 bases; junction bases outside the gene matches: 4. Per the germline V gene, CDR1 is SGHVS and CDR2 is FNYEAQ. The CDR3 extends over 15 amino acids. The CDR3 region has the DNA TGTGCCAGCAGCCTGGGGGGGAGTGGGGCCAACGTCCTGACTTTC. Encoded protein: CASSLGGSGANVLTF. Full variable domain (remainder filled in from reference TRBV7-6 and TRBJ2-6): GAGVSQSPRYKVTKRGQDVALRCDPISGHVSLYWYRQALGQGPEFLTYFNYEAQQDKSGLPNDRFSAERPEGSISTLTIQRTEQRDSAMYRCASSLGGSGANVLTFGAGSRLTVL.

This clonotype occurred many times. The J gene is TRBJ1-1, the V gene TRBV6-2 or TRBV6-3, with unresolved D. CDR1 MNHEY and CDR2 SVGEGT come from the germline V gene. V was shortened by 7 bases and J by 8 bases, with 20 bases between the two germline ends. CDR3 length: 14 amino acids. The CDR3 nucleotides read TGTGCCAGCACCCAAAGTACCGGACTCCTCGAAGCTTTCTTT. Residues: CASTQSTGLLEAFF.

This clonotype was counted ten times or more. The rearrangement joins TRBV7-2 to TRBJ1-1, with D possibly being TRBD1 (5 bases). V was trimmed by 4 bases and J by 13 bases, leaving 19 bases between them. This CDR3 has 13 amino acids. Germline V gives CDR1 SGHTA, CDR2 FQGNSA. In DNA form, the CDR3 reads TGTGCCAGCAGCTCCCCGTTGGCGCGAGGGGTTTTCTTT. Translating gives CASSSPLARGVFF. Full variable domain (outside the CDR3, taken from reference TRBV7-2 and TRBJ1-1): GAGVSQSPSNKVTEKGKDVELRCDPISGHTALYWYRQSLGQGLEFLIYFQGNSAPDKSGLPSDRFSAERTGGSVSTLTIQRTQQEDSAVYLCASSSPLARGVFFGQGTRLTVV.

This rearrangement joins TRBV28 to TRBJ2-1, with 8 bases matching TRBD2. The CDR3 extends over 16 amino acids. Germline-derived CDR1 and CDR2 are MDHEN and SYDVKM. V trimming: 6 bases; J trimming: 4 bases; junction bases outside the gene matches: 11. The CDR3 DNA reads TGTGCCAGCAGATTCTATCTTAGCGGGAAGTACAATGAGCAGTTCTTC. Translated, it gives CASRFYLSGKYNEQFF.

This clonotype was recorded many times. The V and J genes are TRBV5-1 and TRBJ2-5, with 12 nucleotides matching TRBD2. V shed 5 bases and J 2 bases; nucleotides not matched to a gene: 7. In germline, CDR1 is SGHRS, CDR2 YFSETQ. This CDR3 region has 16 residues. In DNA, the CDR3 is TGCGCCAGCAGATTCGGACTAGCGGGGTCGCAAGAGACCCAGTACTTC. It specifies CASRFGLAGSQETQYF.

This clonotype was counted many times. V gene TRBV28 combines with J gene TRBJ2-2; 7 bases fit TRBD2. CDR1 and CDR2 (germline): MDHEN, SYDVKM. Trimming took 6 bases from V and 0 from J; bases not matched to a gene: 4. This CDR3 contains 15 residues. CDR3 protein: CASSPGGTNTGELFF. DNA of the CDR3: TGTGCCAGCAGCCCGGGGGGAACGAACACCGGGGAGCTGTTTTTT.

This clonotype was detected only a few times. The chain uses TRBV15 and TRBJ1-2; possibly TRBD1 for D (5 bases). Germline V gives CDR1 LNHNV, CDR2 YYDKDF (reference sequence). The CDR3 sequence is 14 residues long. Trimming pared 3 bases from V and 2 bases from J, leaving 10 bases between. This chain's CDR3 is CATSSRDRNYGYTF. As DNA, the CDR3 is TGTGCCACCAGCAGCCGGGACCGAAACTATGGCTACACCTTC.

This clonotype was detected only a few times. V usage is TRBV3-1 and J usage is TRBJ2-1, with a possible D match to TRBD1 (6 bases). Looked up from germline, CDR1 is LGHDT and CDR2 is YNNKEL (reference sequence). This CDR3 contains 15 residues. The V gene lost 4 bases and the J gene lost 8 bases, with 18 bases spanning the gap. The chain's CDR3 is CASSRESRGFDEQFF. CDR3 coding DNA: TGTGCCAGCAGCCGGGAATCCAGGGGTTTCGATGAGCAGTTCTTC.

There are many counts of this clonotype. The V gene is TRBV4-1, the J gene TRBJ2-7; a weak D match, TRBD1 (5 bases). Germline V CDR1 and CDR2: MGHRA, YSYEKL. This CDR3 has 14 amino acids. V lost 3 bases and J 3 bases, leaving 12 bases between the germline ends. The CDR3 DNA reads as TGCGCCAGCAGCCACCCTGGCAGGGTCTACGAGCAGTACTTC. This translates into CASSHPGRVYEQYF.

This clonotype was seen ten or more times. The genes are TRBV24-1 and TRBJ2-1; either TRBD1 or TRBD2 may supply D (5 bases each). V dropped 5 bases and J dropped 7 bases, with 14 bases sitting between them. CDR3 length: 14 residues. The germline CDR1 and CDR2 sequences are KGHDR and SFDVKD. The CDR3 is CATSAFGTRNEQFF. The CDR3, as DNA: TGTGCCACCAGTGCCTTCGGGACGAGGAATGAGCAGTTCTTC.

This chain uses TRBV4-2 with TRBJ2-2, with 13 bases fitting TRBD2. With 1 base clipped from V and 6 bases from J, the junction kept 2 bases outside the gene matches. The germline V gene has CDR1 LGHNA and CDR2 YNFKEQ. CDR3 length equals 16 residues. The CDR3 sequence is CASSQGLAGGPGELFF. The CDR3 DNA is TGTGCCAGCAGCCAAGGACTAGCGGGGGGCCCCGGGGAGCTGTTTTTT.